These 15 T cell receptor beta chains originate from one sample sequenced in a study of shared clonotypes between healthy human individuals. This table comes from immunoSEQ multiplex PCR, and its TCRdb copy is limited to in-frame clones, with some not included. The sample consists of about 2,500,000 clones, approximately 94% of them appearing once. The sample comprised naive CD4+ T cells sorted from blood. Described subset: CD45RA+ positively selected. Receptors were obtained from a man younger than 35 in good health.

This chain joins TRBV5-1 and TRBJ2-1, with 7 bases aligning to TRBD2. The CDR3 has 16 residues. J gave up 5 bases and V 3 bases, and 11 bases lay outside the gene matches. Germline V gives CDR1 SGHRS, CDR2 YFSETQ. The CDR3 region is CASSSTSSGGHNEQFF. Here the CDR3 DNA reads TGCGCCAGCAGCTCCACGTCTAGCGGAGGTCACAATGAGCAGTTCTTC.

The genes are TRBV5-1 and TRBJ2-4, with 13 positions matching TRBD2. Germline V lookup: CDR1 SGHRS, CDR2 YFSETQ. The length of the CDR3 is 17 residues. The ends lost 0 bases at V and 2 bases at J; junction bases unmatched: 2. DNA of the CDR3: TGCGCCAGCAGCTTGGCACTAGCGGGAGGGCCCAAAAACATTCAGTACTTC. Amino acid sequence: CASSLALAGGPKNIQYF. Full variable domain (remainder filled in from reference TRBV5-1 and TRBJ2-4): KAGVTQTPRYLIKTRGQQVTLSCSPISGHRSVSWYQQTPGQGLQFLFEYFSETQRNKGNFPGRFSGRQFSNSRSEMNVSTLELGDSALYLCASSLALAGGPKNIQYFGAGTRLSVL.

J is TRBJ1-2 and V is TRBV7-2; 7 nucleotides match TRBD1. In germline, CDR1 is SGHTA, CDR2 FQGNSA. The CDR3 is 15 amino acids. J was trimmed by 6 bases and V by 5 bases; bases with no gene match: 12. The CDR3 is CASSMRRQGGNGYTF. As DNA, the CDR3 is TGTGCCAGCAGCATGAGACGACAGGGAGGAAATGGCTACACCTTC.

V and J are TRBV6-1 and TRBJ1-2; D unclear. Between the trimmed V and J ends, which lost 6 bases and 4 bases, there was a span of 9 bases. Per germline, CDR1 MNHNS and CDR2 SASEGT. The CDR3 is 12 residues long. The CDR3: CASREYLYGYTF. CDR3 DNA sequence: TGTGCCAGCAGAGAGTACCTCTATGGCTACACCTTC.

The chain combines TRBV5-1 with TRBJ1-4, with 9 positions matching TRBD1. This CDR3 is built from 16 residues. With V trimmed by 2 bases and J by 5 bases, 7 bases remained unmatched. The germline gives CDR1 SGHRS, CDR2 YFSETQ. CDR3 DNA: TGCGCCAGCAGCTTCAGGAACGGACAGGGGAATGAAAAACTGTTTTTT. Translating gives CASSFRNGQGNEKLFF.

The CDR3 coding sequence is TGTGCCAGCAGCCCCGTGGGTAGCGGGGTGAACACCGGGGAGCTGTTTTTT. Translation: CASSPVGSGVNTGELFF. J is TRBJ2-2 and V is TRBV5-4; 8 bases line up with TRBD2. Germline trimming cut 4 bases from V and 1 base from J; bases unmatched to any gene: 9. CDR1 SGHNT and CDR2 YYREEE come from the germline V gene (reference sequence). CDR3 length: 17 amino acids.

V and J are TRBV19 and TRBJ2-7; TRBD1 matches 7 bases. Germline CDR1 reads LNHDA; CDR2 reads SQIVND (reference sequence). The CDR3 sequence is 12 residues long. The ends lost 6 bases at V and 6 bases at J; junction bases unmatched: 5. The CDR3 region is CASRSDRREQYF. CDR3 nucleotides: TGTGCCAGTAGGTCGGACAGGCGCGAGCAGTACTTC.

The genes are TRBV6-1 and TRBJ2-6, with no clear D. Germline-derived CDR1 and CDR2 are MNHNS and SASEGT. CDR3 length: 15 residues. With 4 bases removed from V and 0 bases from J, the gap between germline ends came to 7 bases. Written as DNA, the CDR3 is TGTGCCAGCAGTGTTCAAGGCTCTGGGGCCAACGTCCTGACTTTC. Translated: CASSVQGSGANVLTF.

The CDR3 sequence is CASSRDRASSSYEQYF. The CDR3 DNA sequence: TGTGCCAGCAGTCGGGACAGGGCCTCTAGCTCCTACGAGCAGTACTTC. V and J are TRBV6-6 and TRBJ2-7; 9 positions match TRBD1. The V gene end was trimmed by 5 bases and the J gene end by 0 bases; junction bases not matched to a gene: 8. In germline, CDR1 is MNHNY, CDR2 SVGAGI (reference sequence). This CDR3 region has 16 residues.

V and J are TRBV7-8 and TRBJ2-5, with TRBD2 matching over 7 bases. CDR1 and CDR2 from the germline V gene are SGHVS and FQNEAQ. Trimming cost V 8 bases and J 4 bases; bases outside gene matches: 7. The length of the CDR3 is 13 residues. CDR3 sequence reads: CASGAGFPETQYF. CDR3 bases: TGTGCCAGCGGAGCGGGGTTCCCAGAGACCCAGTACTTC.

The sample holds a few counts of this clone. The chain has TRBV6-1 and TRBJ2-7; tentatively, D is TRBD1 (6 bases). Trimming shortened V by 6 bases and J by 0 bases, and 12 bases separated the two germline ends. This CDR3 is 14 amino acids long. Germline V CDR1 and CDR2: MNHNS, SASEGT. CDR3: CASRLRQASYEQYF. The CDR3 DNA follows: TGTGCCAGCAGACTAAGACAGGCCTCCTACGAGCAGTACTTC.

The table lists this clone with a few counts. The chain links TRBV7-6 to TRBJ1-5; 7 bases line up with TRBD1. The V gene end was trimmed by 0 bases and the J gene end by 6 bases; junction bases not matched to a gene: 2. The CDR3 is 14 amino acids. The V gene's germline CDR1 is SGHVS and CDR2 FNYEAQ. The CDR3 sequence is CASSLAHRGQPQHF. The DNA of the CDR3 is TGTGCCAGCAGCTTAGCTCACAGGGGTCAGCCCCAGCATTTT. Full variable domain (remainder filled in from reference TRBV7-6 and TRBJ1-5): GAGVSQSPRYKVTKRGQDVALRCDPISGHVSLYWYRQALGQGPEFLTYFNYEAQQDKSGLPNDRFSAERPEGSISTLTIQRTEQRDSAMYRCASSLAHRGQPQHFGDGTRLSIL.

This clone showed up just a few times. The chain has TRBV6-6 and TRBJ1-6; 8 nucleotides align to TRBD1. The germline gives CDR1 MNHNY, CDR2 SVGAGI (reference sequence). There are 14 residues in the CDR3. V shed 4 bases, J shed 11 bases, and the junction held 7 bases outside the gene matches. The CDR3 spells CASSLRTGQTPLHF. For the CDR3, the DNA is TGTGCCAGCAGTTTACGGACAGGGCAAACACCCCTCCACTTT.

This clone showed up just a few times. The chain has TRBV6-1 and TRBJ2-2; 8 bases align to TRBD1. This CDR3 region has 15 residues. The V gene end was trimmed by 7 bases and the J gene end by 0 bases; junction bases not matched to a gene: 4. CDR1 is MNHNS, CDR2 SASEGT, per germline. Here the CDR3 DNA reads TGTGCCAGCACACAGGGGGTCGCGAACACCGGGGAGCTGTTTTTT. Amino acid sequence: CASTQGVANTGELFF.

In this sample, this clone turned up once. This CDR3 reads CASSWARTSGRETQYF. The CDR3 DNA is TGCGCCAGCAGCTGGGCCCGGACTAGCGGGCGAGAGACCCAGTACTTC. The genes are TRBV5-1 and TRBJ2-5; 11 bases map to TRBD2. The CDR3 spans 16 residues. The germline gives CDR1 SGHRS, CDR2 YFSETQ. Trimming removed 3 bases from V and 4 bases from J; junction bases left unmatched: 8.